Sequencing of this TCR beta chain was carried out in a study of T-cell reconstitution after alpha-beta-depleted transplantation in children. Preparation of the TCRbeta library involved a method that used unique molecular identifiers. TCRdb fed the PCR reads into MiXCR, producing one record per CDR3 protein. The data show some 500,000 distinct CDR3 sequences, 15% to 20% seen once. CDR3 length equals 15 residues. Trimming shortened V by 4 bases and J by 0 bases, and 10 bases separated the two germline ends. Germline V gives CDR1 SGHDT, CDR2 YYEEEE. The V gene is TRBV5-6, the J gene TRBJ1-4; D remains ambiguous. Sequenced material: PBMCs from the stem cell graft donor, taken from the stem cell graft. The receptor's source is a human donor who donated a stem cell graft to a child with acute lymphoblastic leukemia. CDR3 in amino acids: CASSLKQSTNEKLFF. For the CDR3, the DNA is TGTGCCAGCAGCCTGAAACAGTCAACTAATGAAAAACTGTTTTTT. The full variable domain, completed using reference TRBV5-6 and TRBJ1-4, is DAGVTQSPTHLIKTRGQQVTLRCSPKSGHDTVSWYQQALGQGPQFIFQYYEEEERQRGNFPDRFSGHQFPNYSSELNVNALLLGDSALYLCASSLKQSTNEKLFFGSGTQLSVL.